This T cell receptor beta chain was captured by sequencing in a study of blood T cell repertoires in COVID-19. This CDR3 is built from 15 residues. CDR1 and CDR2 from the germline V gene are ENHRY and SYGVKD. Trimming removed 0 bases from V and 5 bases from J; junction bases left unmatched: 6. Clones were sequenced by immunoSEQ multiplex PCR, and TCRdb holds only the in-frame ones, with some missing. The sample contains about 240,000 clones, 70% to 90% of which appear only once. The chain links TRBV10-3 to TRBJ1-1, with 7 bases matching TRBD1. Input material: PBMCs or T cells enriched from blood (not recorded which). The clonotype was recovered from a woman between 40 and 50 years old with acute COVID-19. The CDR3 loop is CAISESNRGGTEAFF. The CDR3, as DNA: TGTGCCATCAGTGAGTCGAACAGGGGTGGGACTGAAGCTTTCTTT.